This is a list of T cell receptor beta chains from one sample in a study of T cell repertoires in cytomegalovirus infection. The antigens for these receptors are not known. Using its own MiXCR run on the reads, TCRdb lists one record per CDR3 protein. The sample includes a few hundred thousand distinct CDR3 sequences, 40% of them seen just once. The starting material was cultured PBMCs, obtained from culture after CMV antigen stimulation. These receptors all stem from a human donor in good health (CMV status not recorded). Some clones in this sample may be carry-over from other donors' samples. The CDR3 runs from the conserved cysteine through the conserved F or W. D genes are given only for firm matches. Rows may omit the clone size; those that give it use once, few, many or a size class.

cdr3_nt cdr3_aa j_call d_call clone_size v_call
TGTGCCAGCAAGGGCAGCGGGGGTTCACCCCTCCACTTT CASKGSGGSPLHF TRBJ1-6 - - TRBV2
TGTGCCAGCAGGGCTACTCTGGGGTCTGGGGCCAACGTCCTGACTTTC CASRATLGSGANVLTF TRBJ2-6 - - TRBV9
TGTGCTAGTGGTTACCCTAGCGGTTCTTGGTACGAGCAGTACTTC CASGYPSGSWYEQYF TRBJ2-7 TRBD2 few TRBV12-5
TGTGCCACCAGTAGGGACAGCTCGAGAAGAGGCAATCAGCCCCAGCATTTT CATSRDSSRRGNQPQHF TRBJ1-5 TRBD1 - TRBV24-1
TGTGCCAGCAATGAACAGGGCAGGGAGTACAATGAGCAGTTCTTC CASNEQGREYNEQFF TRBJ2-1 - - TRBV2
TGTGCCATCAGTGAACCTGACAGGGGGTATGGCTACACCTTC CAISEPDRGYGYTF TRBJ1-2 TRBD1 - TRBV10-3
TGTGCCAGCAGTTTGTACCAGGGCACCGGGGAGCTGTTTTTT CASSLYQGTGELFF TRBJ2-2 - many TRBV7-8
TGCAGTGCTCCCGGGACTAGTGGGAATGAGCAGTTCTTC CSAPGTSGNEQFF TRBJ2-1 TRBD2 - TRBV20-1
TGTGCCAGCAGCCCTCGCGTGCAGGGGAACGCCAAAAACATTCAGTACTTC CASSPRVQGNAKNIQYF TRBJ2-4 - few TRBV7-9
TGCGCCAGCAGCCCAGAATGGTCGAGCTCTGGAAACACCATATATTTT CASSPEWSSSGNTIYF TRBJ1-3 - few TRBV4-1
TGTGCCAGCAGTTTAGGACAGGGGCGGATGAACACTGAAGCTTTCTTT CASSLGQGRMNTEAFF TRBJ1-1 TRBD1 few TRBV12-3/TRBV12-4
TGTGCCAGCAGCTTTAGTGGGAGTGCCTACAATGAGCAGTTCTTC CASSFSGSAYNEQFF TRBJ2-1 - few TRBV7-2
TGTGCCAGCACCGCCCGGCTGGGTCAGCCCCAGCATTTT CASTARLGQPQHF TRBJ1-5 - - TRBV12-3/TRBV12-4
TGTGCCAGCACCCTGGGAAGGGCGCAACAAGAGACCCAGTACTTC CASTLGRAQQETQYF TRBJ2-5 - - TRBV12-3/TRBV12-4